A single sample is the source of the 19 T cell receptor beta chains below, sequenced in a study of T-cell reconstitution after alpha-beta-depleted transplantation in children. A TCRbeta library incorporating unique molecular identifiers was prepared. MiXCR, run by TCRdb on the PCR reads, gives a single entry per CDR3 protein. In the table there are some 600,000 distinct CDR3 sequences, approximately 13% of which are singletons. This material consisted of PBMCs, mostly from graft donor cells, taken 360 days after TCRalphabeta/CD19-depleted stem cell transplant. The receptor source for this set is a male patient younger than 18 who had a stem cell transplant for acute myeloid leukemia, so the T cells may come from the graft donor.

This clonotype has at least ten counts. The rearrangement joins TRBV5-1 to TRBJ2-2; tentatively, D is TRBD2 (6 bases). Trimming took 4 bases from V and 0 from J, leaving 19 bases between them. Germline V gene sequence: CDR1 SGHRS, CDR2 YFSETQ. The CDR3 has 18 amino acids. In DNA, the CDR3 is TGCGCCAGCAGCCGACTAGGTGGGGCAGGTGCGAACACCGGGGAGCTGTTTTTT. Encoded protein: CASSRLGGAGANTGELFF. Filled out from reference TRBV5-1 and TRBJ2-2, the complete variable domain reads KAGVTQTPRYLIKTRGQQVTLSCSPISGHRSVSWYQQTPGQGLQFLFEYFSETQRNKGNFPGRFSGRQFSNSRSEMNVSTLELGDSALYLCASSRLGGAGANTGELFFGEGSRLTVL.

CDR3: CSVGIKGRLNTEAFF. In DNA, the CDR3 is TGCAGCGTTGGTATAAAGGGGCGGCTGAACACTGAAGCTTTCTTT. The chain combines TRBV29-1 with TRBJ1-1; D possibly corresponds to TRBD1 (5 bases). V was trimmed by 4 bases and J by 0 bases, leaving 15 bases between them. There are 15 residues in the CDR3. Germline V gives CDR1 SQVTM, CDR2 ANQGSEA.

The CDR3 reads CASSPRQGAVYEQYF. As DNA, the CDR3 is TGTGCCAGCTCACCGAGACAGGGGGCGGTTTACGAGCAGTACTTC. This chain joins TRBV18 and TRBJ2-7; 10 bases agree with TRBD1. The trim removed 3 bases at V and 4 bases at J, leaving 6 bases unmatched. The CDR3 length is 15 residues. Germline V gene sequence: CDR1 KGHSH, CDR2 LQKENI.

This clonotype was counted many times. V usage is TRBV15 and J usage is TRBJ2-1; D remains ambiguous. Trimming stripped 3 bases from V and 4 bases from J, with 13 bases between. This CDR3 has 15 amino acids. Looked up from germline, CDR1 is LNHNV and CDR2 is YYDKDF (reference sequence). The CDR3 nucleotides read TGTGCCACCAGCAGCGATTACAGAGTATACAATGAGCAGTTCTTC. Its translation is CATSSDYRVYNEQFF.

This rearrangement joins TRBV5-1 to TRBJ1-1; 7 bases are shared with TRBD1. CDR3 length equals 15 residues. Germline V lookup: CDR1 SGHRS, CDR2 YFSETQ. V dropped 0 bases and J dropped 1; count of bases not matched to a gene: 3. The CDR3 loop is CASSLGTGSNTEAFF. In DNA, the CDR3 is TGCGCCAGCAGCTTGGGGACAGGATCGAACACTGAAGCTTTCTTT.

This sequence joins TRBV20-1 and TRBJ2-1; D unresolved. The CDR3 has 12 amino acids. Between the trimmed V and J ends, which lost 3 bases and 7 bases, there was a span of 10 bases. The germline V gene encodes CDR1 DFQATT and CDR2 SNEGSKA (reference sequence). CDR3 in amino acids: CSASRFGNEQFF. The CDR3 DNA reads as TGCAGTGCTAGTAGGTTTGGTAATGAGCAGTTCTTC.

Ten or more counts support this clonotype. The chain recombines TRBV5-1 with TRBJ2-1, with D possibly TRBD1 on 7 matching bases. CDR3 length: 15 amino acids. V lost 4 bases to trimming and J lost 6 bases, with 17 bases between them. In germline, CDR1 is SGHRS, CDR2 YFSETQ. CDR3 region: CASSAGQISGNEQFF. CDR3 nucleotides: TGCGCCAGCAGCGCGGGACAGATCTCGGGCAATGAGCAGTTCTTC.

This clonotype was counted at least ten times. The chain uses TRBV12-3 or TRBV12-4 and TRBJ2-7, with D uncertain. This CDR3 has 13 amino acids. V lost 6 bases, J lost 5 bases, and 14 bases lay in between. The CDR3 is CASSLTGSNEQYF. The CDR3 nucleotides read TGTGCCAGCAGCCTGACCGGTTCGAACGAGCAGTACTTC.

This clonotype has only a few counts. V and J are TRBV20-1 and TRBJ2-1; 8 bases match TRBD2. J lost 4 bases, V lost 0 bases, and 8 bases had no gene match. CDR3 size: 16 residues. Germline values: CDR1 DFQATT, CDR2 SNEGSKA (reference sequence). DNA for the CDR3: TGCAGTGCTAGAGATTACCTAGCGGGCGGTTACAATGAGCAGTTCTTC. Translating gives CSARDYLAGGYNEQFF.

This clonotype was picked up a small number of times. The rearrangement uses TRBV5-1 and TRBJ2-3; the D is unclear. The CDR3 length is 13 residues. With 7 bases removed from V and 2 bases from J, the gap between germline ends came to 11 bases. Germline-derived CDR1 and CDR2 are SGHRS and YFSETQ. CDR3 DNA sequence: TGCGCCAGCTGGGCGGCGGTCACAGATACGCAGTATTTT. This codes for CASWAAVTDTQYF.

The rearrangement joins TRBV11-1 to TRBJ2-5; 7 bases align to TRBD1. With V trimmed by 0 bases and J by 4 bases, 14 bases remained unmatched. CDR1 is SGHAT, CDR2 FQDESV, per germline (reference sequence). The CDR3 contains 18 residues. CDR3 protein: CASSLALGAGTDGETQYF. DNA of the CDR3: TGTGCCAGCAGCTTAGCGCTCGGGGCAGGGACAGATGGAGAGACCCAGTACTTC.

In its sample, this clonotype was seen once. The V gene is TRBV6-2 or TRBV6-3, the J gene TRBJ1-2, with TRBD1 identical over 9 bases. In germline, CDR1 is MNHEY, CDR2 SVGEGT. The CDR3 runs 17 residues. V shed 2 bases, J shed 4 bases, and the junction held 11 bases outside the gene matches. The CDR3, as DNA: TGTGCCAGCAGTTACGACAGGGGGGCCCAATCCCCCTATGGCTACACCTTC. It encodes CASSYDRGAQSPYGYTF.

The CDR3 bases are TGCAGTGCTAGTACACTAGCGGGAGCAGATACGCAGTATTTT. Residues: CSASTLAGADTQYF. The chain combines TRBV20-1 with TRBJ2-3; 11 bases map to TRBD2. The CDR3 sequence is 14 residues long. V shed 3 bases, J shed 4 bases, and the junction held 3 bases outside the gene matches. The germline gives CDR1 DFQATT, CDR2 SNEGSKA (reference sequence).

This clonotype was counted a few times. This sequence joins TRBV29-1 and TRBJ2-3; D possibly uses TRBD1 or TRBD2 (5 bases each). V lost 5 bases, J lost 5 bases, and 17 bases lay in between. This CDR3 comprises 14 residues. Germline-derived CDR1 and CDR2 are SQVTM and ANQGSEA. The CDR3 bases are TGCAGCGTTTCCGGCGGTGAGAGGGGAGATACGCAGTATTTT. It encodes CSVSGGERGDTQYF.

The gene calls are TRBV14 and TRBJ1-3; maybe TRBD1 (5 bases). Looked up from germline, CDR1 is SGHDN and CDR2 is FVKESK. The CDR3 runs to 18 residues. V lost 1 base, J lost 0 bases, and 16 bases lay in between. CDR3 coding DNA: TGTGCCAGCAGCCAAGTTCGAGGGGCCACCAGCTCTGGAAACACCATATATTTT. Its translation: CASSQVRGATSSGNTIYF.

Only a few counts were recorded for this clonotype. This sequence joins TRBV20-1 and TRBJ2-7; TRBD2 might be the D (6 bases). Germline lookup yields CDR1 DFQATT and CDR2 SNEGSKA (reference sequence). The CDR3 covers 15 residues. Trimming pared 4 bases from V and 2 bases from J, leaving 18 bases between. CDR3 region: CSAIGLERAAYEQYF. The DNA for the CDR3 is TGCAGTGCTATTGGTCTTGAGCGGGCCGCCTACGAGCAGTACTTC.

This clonotype was observed at least ten times. The gene calls are TRBV5-5 and TRBJ1-1, with 7 bases lining up with TRBD1. J was trimmed by 2 bases and V by 4 bases; bases with no gene match: 8. Germline lookup yields CDR1 SGHKS and CDR2 YYEKEE (reference sequence). There are 15 residues in the CDR3. The CDR3 region has the DNA TGTGCCAGCAGCCCCCAGGGGGGTTATAACACTGAAGCTTTCTTT. Amino acids: CASSPQGGYNTEAFF. Combining the CDR3 with reference TRBV5-5 and TRBJ1-1 gives the whole variable domain DAGVTQSPTHLIKTRGQQVTLRCSPISGHKSVSWYQQVLGQGPQFIFQYYEKEERGRGNFPDRFSARQFPNYSSELNVNALLLGDSALYLCASSPQGGYNTEAFFGQGTRLTVV.

The chain's CDR3 is CASSKAGTGGNQPQHF. DNA of the CDR3: TGTGCCAGCAGCAAAGCCGGGACAGGGGGGAATCAGCCCCAGCATTTT. The rearrangement uses TRBV21-1 and TRBJ1-5; TRBD1 was called by the table and not checked on the DNA. TRBV21-1 is a recognized pseudogene. The CDR3 is 16 residues long.

This clonotype was observed a few times. The gene calls are TRBV7-9 and TRBJ2-5; 9 bases map to TRBD2. This CDR3 contains 13 residues. After removal of 11 bases from V and 4 bases from J, the junction contained 8 bases not matched to a gene. The germline CDR1 and CDR2 sequences are SEHNR and FQNEAQ (reference sequence). CDR3 region: CASMTSGIETQYF. CDR3 coding DNA: TGTGCCTCAATGACTAGCGGAATAGAGACCCAGTACTTC.